A single sample is the source of the 25 T cell receptor beta chains below, sequenced in a study of OX40 agonist ivuxolimab in advanced cancers. TCRdb keeps only in-frame clones here, not all; method: immunoSEQ multiplex PCR. The sample has fewer than 75,000 clones, about 87% seen once. The specimen was CD4+ or CD8+ T cells sorted from blood, collected in a trial of the OX40 agonist ivuxolimab. Receptor source: an adult with an advanced solid tumor such as melanoma, head and neck, liver or kidney cancer.

The J gene is TRBJ2-5, the V gene TRBV12-5, with a weak D call TRBD2 (7 bases). This CDR3 spans 14 amino acids. Germline V gene lookup returns CDR1 LGHNT and CDR2 FRNRAP. Trimming removed 7 bases at V and 4 bases at J, with 16 bases between. The CDR3 sequence: CASATAGAGETQYF. The DNA for the CDR3 is TGTGCTAGTGCCACCGCGGGGGCGGGAGAGACCCAGTACTTC.

This sequence joins TRBV28 and TRBJ1-6, with D possibly matching TRBD1 (6 bases). V lost 4 bases and J lost 9, with 10 bases in between. Per the germline V gene, CDR1 is MDHEN and CDR2 is SYDVKM. This CDR3 region has 13 residues. The CDR3 region is CASSYRVSSPLHF. The CDR3 nucleotides read TGTGCCAGCAGTTACAGGGTTAGTTCACCCCTCCACTTT.

The chain links TRBV19 to TRBJ2-4, with D possibly being TRBD1 or TRBD2 (6 bases each). Per the germline V gene, CDR1 is LNHDA and CDR2 is SQIVND (reference sequence). The length of the CDR3 is 17 residues. Between the trimmed V and J ends, which lost 1 base and 0 bases, there was a span of 13 bases. CDR3 DNA: TGTGCCAGTAGTATAGGAGAAGGGGGACTAGCCAAAAACATTCAGTACTTC. This gives the protein CASSIGEGGLAKNIQYF.

V is TRBV29-1 and J is TRBJ2-1; 12 positions match TRBD2. The CDR3 has 14 residues. Germline CDR1 and CDR2: SQVTM and ANQGSEA. V was pared by 7 bases and J by 9 bases, with 10 bases of the junction left unmatched. This CDR3 reads CSAEPSGRGPEQFF. CDR3 in DNA: TGCAGCGCCGAACCTAGCGGGAGGGGCCCTGAGCAGTTCTTC.

The V gene is TRBV5-1, the J gene TRBJ2-3; D is undetermined. Germline loops: CDR1 SGHRS, CDR2 YFSETQ. Trimming pared 1 base from V and 2 bases from J, leaving 11 bases between. The CDR3 totals 15 residues. DNA for the CDR3: TGCGCCAGCAGCTTGAACAGACCAGACACAGATACGCAGTATTTT. Residues: CASSLNRPDTDTQYF.

V and J are TRBV30 and TRBJ2-7; no reliable D call. With 0 bases removed from V and 2 bases from J, the gap between germline ends came to 8 bases. Germline values: CDR1 GTSNPN, CDR2 SVGIG (reference sequence). This CDR3 has 13 amino acids. As DNA, the CDR3 is TGTGCCTGGAGTGTAGCGCCCGCCTACGAGCAGTACTTC. This translates into CAWSVAPAYEQYF.

V gene TRBV7-3 combines with J gene TRBJ2-2; D perhaps matches TRBD1 (6 bases). Deletions cut 5 bases from V and 6 bases from J, with 13 bases between. Germline CDR1 and CDR2: SGHTA and FQGTGA. There are 14 residues in the CDR3. The CDR3 loop reads CASSPRTEAGELFF. Here the CDR3 DNA reads TGTGCCAGCAGCCCGCGGACAGAGGCCGGGGAGCTGTTTTTT.

J is TRBJ2-7 and V is TRBV11-3; D unclear. Per germline, CDR1 SGHNT and CDR2 YENEEA. Trimming left V 5 bases short and J 3 bases short, with 8 bases between. The CDR3 is made up of 12 amino acids. The CDR3 spells CASSGQDYEQYF. The CDR3 coding sequence is TGTGCCAGCAGCGGTCAAGACTACGAGCAGTACTTC. The full variable domain, in which reference TRBV11-3 and TRBJ2-7 provide the parts outside the CDR3, is EAGVVQSPRYKIIEKKQPVAFWCNPISGHNTLYWYLQNLGQGPELLIRYENEEAVDDSQLPKDRFSAERLKGVDSTLKIQPAELGDSAVYLCASSGQDYEQYFGPGTRLTVT.

This chain connects TRBV7-3 to TRBJ1-2; 7 bases are a match to TRBD1. Trimming removed 5 bases from V and 3 bases from J; junction bases left unmatched: 12. Germline CDR1 is SGHTA and CDR2 is FQGTGA. CDR3 length: 16 residues. The CDR3 bases are TGTGCCAGCAGCGATATGGACAGGCGTTACGACTATGGCTACACCTTC. Amino acids: CASSDMDRRYDYGYTF.

This clone appeared a few times. The V call is TRBV6-6, the J call TRBJ2-1; TRBD2 matches 8 bases. With V trimmed by 0 bases and J by 6 bases, 7 bases remained unmatched. The CDR3 spans 16 residues. Germline V gene sequence: CDR1 MNHNY, CDR2 SVGAGI (reference sequence). For the CDR3, the DNA is TGTGCCAGCAGTTACTCGACACTAGCGGATCGCAATGAGCAGTTCTTC. Protein sequence: CASSYSTLADRNEQFF.

The chain couples TRBV9 to TRBJ2-2; 14 bases fit TRBD2. CDR3 size: 18 residues. V shed 1 base, J shed 4 bases, and the junction held 6 bases outside the gene matches. Germline V gives CDR1 SGDLS, CDR2 YYNGEE. The CDR3 DNA reads TGTGCCAGCAGCGTAAGGCCTGGGACTAGCGGGAGCACCGGGGAGCTGTTTTTT. This translates into CASSVRPGTSGSTGELFF.

This rearrangement joins TRBV29-1 to TRBJ2-2; D may be TRBD1 (6 bases). V lost 7 bases, J lost 0 bases, and 12 bases lay in between. CDR1 and CDR2 from the germline V gene are SQVTM and ANQGSEA. The CDR3 contains 14 residues. The CDR3 sequence is CSGSGAANTGELFF. CDR3 DNA sequence: TGCAGCGGGTCAGGGGCTGCGAACACCGGGGAGCTGTTTTTT.

The sample holds one count of this clone. The V gene is TRBV18, the J gene TRBJ2-7; 15 positions match TRBD2. V was clipped by 5 bases and J by 5 bases; unmatched bases: 10. The CDR3 has 17 amino acids. The germline gives CDR1 KGHSH, CDR2 LQKENI. Written as DNA, the CDR3 is TGTGCCAGCTCAACCACTACCGGGACTAGCGGGAGGCACGAGCAGTACTTC. Translation: CASSTTTGTSGRHEQYF.

The rearrangement uses TRBV5-8 and TRBJ1-5; D ambiguous. There are 15 residues in the CDR3. V was cut by 4 bases and J by 4 bases, with 15 bases left in between. Germline V gives CDR1 SGHTS, CDR2 YDEGEE. The CDR3 DNA reads as TGTGCCAGCAGCCTCGGAGGGTTCCCTAATCAGCCCCAGCATTTT. Its translation is CASSLGGFPNQPQHF.

V usage is TRBV7-9 and J usage is TRBJ2-7; either TRBD1 or TRBD2 may fit D (5 bases each). Trimming took off 5 bases at V and 5 bases at J, with 16 bases between the two ends. Germline V CDR1 and CDR2: SEHNR, FQNEAQ (reference sequence). The CDR3 runs to 14 residues. DNA for the CDR3: TGTGCCAGCAGCCCTTCAAGGATGGGGGACGAGCAGTACTTC. Translated: CASSPSRMGDEQYF.

This clone was detected once. The chain links TRBV14 to TRBJ2-7, with 7 nucleotides matching TRBD2. From germline, CDR1 is SGHDN and CDR2 FVKESK. V was clipped by 4 bases and J by 5 bases; unmatched bases: 5. This CDR3 has 13 residues. CDR3 amino acids: CASSLGRHNEQYF. CDR3 in DNA: TGTGCCAGCAGCCTCGGGAGGCACAACGAGCAGTACTTC.

The chain uses TRBV19 and TRBJ1-3; D unresolved. Germline V gives CDR1 LNHDA, CDR2 SQIVND (reference sequence). V was cut by 7 bases and J by 0 bases, with 7 bases left in between. This CDR3 comprises 13 residues. The CDR3 protein is CASISLSGNTIYF. The CDR3 bases are TGTGCCAGTATCAGCCTCTCTGGAAACACCATATATTTT. The whole variable domain, filled in from reference TRBV19 and TRBJ1-3, reads DGGITQSPKYLFRKEGQNVTLSCEQNLNHDAMYWYRQDPGQGLRLIYYSQIVNDFQKGDIAEGYSVSREKKESFPLTVTSAQKNPTAFYLCASISLSGNTIYFGEGSWLTVV.

This clone was seen only once. The CDR3 coding sequence is TGTGCCATCAGTGTGGGGGGCACGGCAAACACCATATATTTT. It codes for CAISVGGTANTIYF. V is TRBV10-3 and J is TRBJ1-3, with D tentatively TRBD1 (6 bases). The CDR3 has 14 amino acids. Trimming pared 4 bases from V and 6 bases from J, leaving 13 bases between. Germline V CDR1 and CDR2: ENHRY, SYGVKD.

V gene TRBV28 combines with J gene TRBJ1-3, with D unclear. V lost 10 bases, J lost 9 bases, and 16 bases lay in between. The CDR3 is 12 amino acids. Germline CDR1 and CDR2: MDHEN and SYDVKM. The DNA of the CDR3 is TGTGCCACCTCTTCCTCGGTGAGCACCATATATTTT. It codes for CATSSSVSTIYF.

The rearrangement joins TRBV10-3 to TRBJ2-5; D not certain. Germline V gives CDR1 ENHRY, CDR2 SYGVKD. This CDR3 is 13 amino acids long. Trimming removed 4 bases from V and 1 base from J, with 7 bases in between. CDR3 sequence (DNA): TGTGCCATCAGTGCTAGGATCCAAGAGACCCAGTACTTC. It specifies CAISARIQETQYF.

The chain uses TRBV4-2 and TRBJ2-1; TRBD2 agrees at 8 bases. CDR1 and CDR2 from the germline V gene are LGHNA and YNFKEQ. Trimming took 0 bases from V and 7 from J; bases not matched to a gene: 14. CDR3 length equals 18 residues. CDR3 loop: CASSQEALAGLSVNEQFF. The CDR3, as DNA: TGTGCCAGCAGCCAAGAAGCGCTAGCGGGCCTTTCGGTTAATGAGCAGTTCTTC.

The genes are TRBV29-1 and TRBJ1-1; 7 bases map to TRBD1. The V and J ends lost 3 bases and 0 bases, in that order; junction bases with no gene match: 10. This CDR3 has 16 residues. In germline, CDR1 is SQVTM, CDR2 ANQGSEA. The CDR3 DNA reads TGCAGCGTTGATGGGAGACAGGGTAAAATGAACACTGAAGCTTTCTTT. Amino acids: CSVDGRQGKMNTEAFF.

The chain joins TRBV28 to TRBJ1-5; D is perhaps TRBD1 (5 bases). The germline V gene encodes CDR1 MDHEN and CDR2 SYDVKM. There are 14 residues in the CDR3. V gave up 3 bases and J gave up 4 bases, with 10 bases separating them. The CDR3 region is CASSFAGQNQPQHF. The CDR3 region has the DNA TGTGCCAGCAGTTTCGCAGGACAAAATCAGCCCCAGCATTTT. Full variable domain (rest looked up from reference TRBV28 and TRBJ1-5): DVKVTQSSRYLVKRTGEKVFLECVQDMDHENMFWYRQDPGLGLRLIYFSYDVKMKEKGDIPEGYSVSREKKERFSLILESASTNQTSMYLCASSFAGQNQPQHFGDGTRLSIL.

V usage is TRBV5-4 and J usage is TRBJ2-5; 10 positions match TRBD1. This CDR3 has 14 residues. After removal of 4 bases from V and 4 bases from J, the junction contained 4 bases not matched to a gene. The germline V gene has CDR1 SGHNT and CDR2 YYREEE (reference sequence). The CDR3 here is CASSRDRGGETQYF. The CDR3 DNA reads as TGTGCCAGCAGCCGGGACAGGGGAGGAGAGACCCAGTACTTC.

This clone was counted once. V is TRBV28 and J is TRBJ2-5; tentatively, D is TRBD1 or TRBD2 (5 bases each). V shed 2 bases and J shed 5 bases, with 15 bases lying between them. The germline gives CDR1 MDHEN, CDR2 SYDVKM. The CDR3 loop spans 15 amino acids. The CDR3 loop is CASSLGQGDGETQYF. The CDR3 DNA is TGTGCCAGCAGTTTAGGGCAGGGAGATGGTGAGACCCAGTACTTC.